This note documents a single T cell receptor (beta chain) sequence. CDR1 is MNHNY and CDR2 is SVGAGI in the germline V gene (reference sequence). Losses at the gene ends were 2 bases for V and 7 bases for J; bases not matched to a gene: 6. The length of the CDR3 is 16 residues. This specimen comes from a study of blood T cell repertoires in COVID-19. Libraries were prepared by immunoSEQ multiplex PCR; TCRdb keeps only in-frame clonotypes and omits some of them. The profile shows about 500,000 clones, 87% of them singletons. The TCR sequence derives from a woman aged 18-35 years who had recovered from COVID-19. V usage is TRBV6-6 and J usage is TRBJ2-1, with TRBD1 identical over 12 bases. Specimen: PBMCs or T cells enriched from blood (not recorded which). The CDR3 loop reads CASSYRGQGAGNEQFF. CDR3 bases: TGTGCCAGCAGTTACCGGGGACAGGGGGCGGGAAATGAGCAGTTCTTC.